This T cell receptor beta chain derives from a study of OX40 agonist ivuxolimab in advanced cancers. Generated by immunoSEQ multiplex PCR, the TCRdb table keeps only in-frame clones and is missing some. Here the sample spans around 21,000 clones, about 83% being singletons. This CDR3 has 12 residues. CDR1 is MDHEN, CDR2 SYDVKM, per germline. V lost 10 bases, J lost 8 bases, and 17 bases lay in between. Study results and caveats: Partial responders at 0.1-3.0 mg/kg had among the lowest clonal expansion. With doses of 0.1 to 3.0 mg/kg, CD4+ and CD8+ blood T cells had undergone clonal expansion by week 6.

Concerning this clone itself: Antigen unknown.

The sequencing used CD4+ or CD8+ T cells sorted from blood, collected in a trial of the OX40 agonist ivuxolimab. The clonotype comes from an adult with an advanced solid tumor such as melanoma, head and neck, liver or kidney cancer. V gene TRBV28 combines with J gene TRBJ1-2, with D unclear. The CDR3 DNA reads as TGTGCCATCCCGTCCGTCTTCGGGGGCTACACCTTC. This translates into CAIPSVFGGYTF.